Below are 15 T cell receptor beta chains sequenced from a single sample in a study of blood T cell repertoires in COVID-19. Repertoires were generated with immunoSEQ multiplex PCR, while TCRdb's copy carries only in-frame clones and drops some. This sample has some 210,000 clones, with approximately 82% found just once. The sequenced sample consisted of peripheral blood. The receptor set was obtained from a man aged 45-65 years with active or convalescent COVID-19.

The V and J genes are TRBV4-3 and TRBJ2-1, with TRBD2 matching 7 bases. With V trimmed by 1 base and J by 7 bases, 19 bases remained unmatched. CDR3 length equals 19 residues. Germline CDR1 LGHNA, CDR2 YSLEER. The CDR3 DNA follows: TGCGCCAGCAGCCAAGGATTTGTTAAGCGGGGTTTAAGTAGGAATGAGCAGTTCTTC. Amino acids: CASSQGFVKRGLSRNEQFF.

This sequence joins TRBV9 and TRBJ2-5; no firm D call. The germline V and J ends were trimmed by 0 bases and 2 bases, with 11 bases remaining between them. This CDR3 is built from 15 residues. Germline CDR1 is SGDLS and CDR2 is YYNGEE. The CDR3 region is CASSVAARQQETQYF. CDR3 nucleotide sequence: TGTGCCAGCAGCGTAGCTGCTAGGCAGCAAGAGACCCAGTACTTC. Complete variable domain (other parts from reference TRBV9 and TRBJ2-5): DSGVTQTPKHLITATGQRVTLRCSPRSGDLSVYWYQQSLDQGLQFLIQYYNGEERAKGNILERFSAQQFPDLHSELNLSSLELGDSALYFCASSVAARQQETQYFGPGTRLLVL.

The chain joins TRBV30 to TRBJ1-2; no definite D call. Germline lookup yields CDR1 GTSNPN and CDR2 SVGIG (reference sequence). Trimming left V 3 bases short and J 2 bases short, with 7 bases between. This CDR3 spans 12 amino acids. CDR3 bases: TGTGCCTGGAGCAGGATCAACTATGGCTACACCTTC. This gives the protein CAWSRINYGYTF.

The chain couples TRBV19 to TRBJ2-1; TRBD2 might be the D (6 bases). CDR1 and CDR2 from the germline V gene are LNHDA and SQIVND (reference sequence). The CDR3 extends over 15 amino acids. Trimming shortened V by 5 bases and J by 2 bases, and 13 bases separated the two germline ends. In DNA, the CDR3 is TGTGCCAGTAGTCCCGGTATAGCGGCCTACAATGAGCAGTTCTTC. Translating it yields CASSPGIAAYNEQFF.

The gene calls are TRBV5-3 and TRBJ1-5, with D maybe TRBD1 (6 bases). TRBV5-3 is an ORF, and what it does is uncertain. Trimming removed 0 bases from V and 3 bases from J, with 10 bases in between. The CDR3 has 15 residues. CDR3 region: CARSLDYRVNQPQHF. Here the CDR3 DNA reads TGTGCCAGAAGCTTGGACTACAGGGTCAATCAGCCCCAGCATTTT.

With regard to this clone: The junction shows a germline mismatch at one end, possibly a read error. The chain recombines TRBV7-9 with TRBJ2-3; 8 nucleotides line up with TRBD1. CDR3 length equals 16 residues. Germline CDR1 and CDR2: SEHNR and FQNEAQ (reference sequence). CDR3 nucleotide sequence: TGTGCCAGCAGCTCCGTCTGGGGACAGGACACATATACGCAGTATTTT. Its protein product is CASSSVWGQDTYTQYF.

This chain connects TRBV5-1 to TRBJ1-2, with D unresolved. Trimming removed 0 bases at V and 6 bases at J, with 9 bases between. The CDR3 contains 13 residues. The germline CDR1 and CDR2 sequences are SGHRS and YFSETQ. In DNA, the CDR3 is TGCGCCAGCAGCTTGGCCTCGGCGGATGGCTACACCTTC. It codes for CASSLASADGYTF.

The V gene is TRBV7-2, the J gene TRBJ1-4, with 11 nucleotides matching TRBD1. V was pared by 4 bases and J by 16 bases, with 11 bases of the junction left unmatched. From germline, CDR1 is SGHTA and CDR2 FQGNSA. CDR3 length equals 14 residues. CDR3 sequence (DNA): TGTGCCAGCAGCTATCCGGGACAGGGGGAATTAAAGTTTTTT. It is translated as CASSYPGQGELKFF.

The CDR3 spells CASSATRGEGETQYF. The CDR3 region has the DNA TGTGCCAGCTCAGCTACACGAGGGGAGGGAGAGACCCAGTACTTC. This chain uses TRBV18 with TRBJ2-5, with 7 nucleotides matching TRBD2. The CDR3 extends over 15 amino acids. Looked up from germline, CDR1 is KGHSH and CDR2 is LQKENI. V lost 5 bases, J lost 4 bases, and 10 bases stayed unmatched.

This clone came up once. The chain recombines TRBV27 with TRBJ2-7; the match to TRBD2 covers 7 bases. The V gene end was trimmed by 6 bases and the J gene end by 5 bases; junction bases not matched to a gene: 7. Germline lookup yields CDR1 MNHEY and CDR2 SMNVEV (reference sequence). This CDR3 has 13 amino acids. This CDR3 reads CASSGGTRDEQYF. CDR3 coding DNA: TGTGCCAGCAGCGGGGGGACGAGGGACGAGCAGTACTTC.

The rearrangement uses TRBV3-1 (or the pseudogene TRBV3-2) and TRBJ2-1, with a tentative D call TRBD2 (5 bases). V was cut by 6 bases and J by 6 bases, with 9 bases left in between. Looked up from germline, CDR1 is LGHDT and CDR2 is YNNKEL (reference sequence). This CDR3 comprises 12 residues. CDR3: CASSHAGNEQFF. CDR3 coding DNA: TGTGCCAGCAGTCACGCGGGCAATGAGCAGTTCTTC.

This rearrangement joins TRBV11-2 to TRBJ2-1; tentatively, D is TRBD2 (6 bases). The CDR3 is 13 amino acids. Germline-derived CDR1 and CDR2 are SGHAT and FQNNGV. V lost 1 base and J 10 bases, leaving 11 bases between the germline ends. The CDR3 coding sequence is TGTGCCAGCAGCTTAGGAGGACTACGAGAGCAGTTCTTC. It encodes CASSLGGLREQFF.

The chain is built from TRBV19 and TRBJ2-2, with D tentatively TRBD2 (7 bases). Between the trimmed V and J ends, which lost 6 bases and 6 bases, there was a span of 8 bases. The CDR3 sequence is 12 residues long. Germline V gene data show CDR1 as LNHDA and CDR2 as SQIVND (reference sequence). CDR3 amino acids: CASRGGPGELFF. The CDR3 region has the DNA TGTGCCAGTAGGGGGGGGCCCGGGGAGCTGTTTTTT.

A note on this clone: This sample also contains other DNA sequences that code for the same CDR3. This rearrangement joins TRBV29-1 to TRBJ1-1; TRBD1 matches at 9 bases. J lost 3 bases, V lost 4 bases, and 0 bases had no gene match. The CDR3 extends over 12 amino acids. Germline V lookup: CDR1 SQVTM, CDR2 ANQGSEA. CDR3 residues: CSVGTGDTEAFF. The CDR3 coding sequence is TGCAGCGTTGGGACAGGGGACACTGAAGCTTTCTTT.

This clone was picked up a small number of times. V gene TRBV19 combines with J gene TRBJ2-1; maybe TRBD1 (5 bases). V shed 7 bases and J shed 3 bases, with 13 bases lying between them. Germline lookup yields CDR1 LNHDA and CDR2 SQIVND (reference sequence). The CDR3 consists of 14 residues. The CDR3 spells CASTPGQNYNEQFF. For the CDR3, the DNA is TGTGCCAGTACCCCCGGACAAAACTACAATGAGCAGTTCTTC.